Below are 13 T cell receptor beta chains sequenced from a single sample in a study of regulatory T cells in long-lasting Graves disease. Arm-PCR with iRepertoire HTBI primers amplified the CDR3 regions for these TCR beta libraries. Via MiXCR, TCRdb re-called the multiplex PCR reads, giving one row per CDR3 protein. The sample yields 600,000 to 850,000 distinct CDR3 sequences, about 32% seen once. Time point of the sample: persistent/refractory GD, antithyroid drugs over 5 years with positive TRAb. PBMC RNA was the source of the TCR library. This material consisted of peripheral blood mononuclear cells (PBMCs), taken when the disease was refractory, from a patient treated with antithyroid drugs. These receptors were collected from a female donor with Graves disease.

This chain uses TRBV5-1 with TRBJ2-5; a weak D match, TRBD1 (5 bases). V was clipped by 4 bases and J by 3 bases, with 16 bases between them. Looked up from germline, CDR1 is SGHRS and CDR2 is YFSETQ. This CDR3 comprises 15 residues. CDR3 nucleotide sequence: TGCGCCAGCAGCCCAACGACGGACACAAAAGAGACCCAGTACTTC. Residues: CASSPTTDTKETQYF. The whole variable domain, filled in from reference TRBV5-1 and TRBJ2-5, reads KAGVTQTPRYLIKTRGQQVTLSCSPISGHRSVSWYQQTPGQGLQFLFEYFSETQRNKGNFPGRFSGRQFSNSRSEMNVSTLELGDSALYLCASSPTTDTKETQYFGPGTRLLVL.

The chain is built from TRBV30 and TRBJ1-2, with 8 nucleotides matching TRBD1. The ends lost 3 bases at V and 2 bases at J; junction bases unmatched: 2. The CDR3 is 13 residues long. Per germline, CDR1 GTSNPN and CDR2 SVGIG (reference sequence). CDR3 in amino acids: CAWSRTGNYGYTF. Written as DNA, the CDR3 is TGTGCCTGGAGCCGGACAGGGAACTATGGCTACACCTTC.

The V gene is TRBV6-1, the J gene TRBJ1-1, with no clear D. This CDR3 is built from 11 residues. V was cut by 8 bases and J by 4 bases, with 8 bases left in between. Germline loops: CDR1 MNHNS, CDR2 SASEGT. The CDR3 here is CASLTGTEAFF. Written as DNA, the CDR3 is TGTGCCAGCCTCACGGGCACTGAAGCTTTCTTT.

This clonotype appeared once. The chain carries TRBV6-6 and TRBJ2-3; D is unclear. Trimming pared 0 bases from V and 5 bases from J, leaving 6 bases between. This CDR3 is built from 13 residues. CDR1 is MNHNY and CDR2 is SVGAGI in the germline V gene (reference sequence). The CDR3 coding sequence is TGTGCCAGCAGTTACTCGATGGGAGATACGCAGTATTTT. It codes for CASSYSMGDTQYF.

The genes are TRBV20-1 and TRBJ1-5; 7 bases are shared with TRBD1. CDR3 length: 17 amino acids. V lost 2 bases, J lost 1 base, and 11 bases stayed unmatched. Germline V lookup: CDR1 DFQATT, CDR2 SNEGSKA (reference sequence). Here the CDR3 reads CSARMGRGRVSNQPQHF. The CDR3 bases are TGCAGTGCTAGAATGGGCAGGGGGAGAGTGAGCAATCAGCCCCAGCATTTT.

CDR3 in DNA: TGTGCCAGCAGCTTATTTCCAGGGGGTGATCATGGCTACACCTTC. Encoded protein: CASSLFPGGDHGYTF. V and J are TRBV7-8 and TRBJ1-2, with TRBD1 identical over 7 bases. Looked up from germline, CDR1 is SGHVS and CDR2 is FQNEAQ. Trimming removed 2 bases from V and 6 bases from J; junction bases left unmatched: 9. The CDR3 consists of 15 residues.

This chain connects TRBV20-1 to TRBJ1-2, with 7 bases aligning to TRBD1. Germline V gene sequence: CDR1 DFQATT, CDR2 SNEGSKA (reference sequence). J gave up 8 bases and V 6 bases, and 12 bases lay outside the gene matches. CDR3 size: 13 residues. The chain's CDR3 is CSAFDRARGGYTF. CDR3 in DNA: TGCAGTGCGTTCGACAGGGCCCGAGGAGGCTACACCTTC.

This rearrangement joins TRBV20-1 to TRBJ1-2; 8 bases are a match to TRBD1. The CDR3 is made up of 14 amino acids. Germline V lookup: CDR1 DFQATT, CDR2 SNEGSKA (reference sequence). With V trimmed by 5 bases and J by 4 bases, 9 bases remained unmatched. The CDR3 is CSASFGQGGYGYTF. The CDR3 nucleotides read TGCAGTGCTTCGTTCGGACAGGGAGGCTATGGCTACACCTTC.

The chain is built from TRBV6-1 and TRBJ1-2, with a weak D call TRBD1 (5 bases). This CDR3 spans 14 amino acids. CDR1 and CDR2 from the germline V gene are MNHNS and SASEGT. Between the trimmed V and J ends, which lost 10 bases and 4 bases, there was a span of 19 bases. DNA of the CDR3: TGTGCCACCGACCGGGACGAAAATGGCTATGGCTACACCTTC. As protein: CATDRDENGYGYTF.

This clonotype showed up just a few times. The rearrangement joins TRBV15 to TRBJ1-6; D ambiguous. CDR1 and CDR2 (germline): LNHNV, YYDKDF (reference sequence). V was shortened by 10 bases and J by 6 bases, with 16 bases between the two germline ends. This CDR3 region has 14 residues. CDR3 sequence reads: CAIHGGSANSPLHF. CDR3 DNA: TGTGCCATCCACGGAGGATCAGCTAATTCACCCCTCCACTTT.

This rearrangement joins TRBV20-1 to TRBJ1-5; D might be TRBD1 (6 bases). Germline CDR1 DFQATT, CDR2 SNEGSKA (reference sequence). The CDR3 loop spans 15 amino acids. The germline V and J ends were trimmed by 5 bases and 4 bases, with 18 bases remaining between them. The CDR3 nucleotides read TGCAGTGCTTCGGTTTTCGGACAGAAGAATCAGCCCCAGCATTTT. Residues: CSASVFGQKNQPQHF.

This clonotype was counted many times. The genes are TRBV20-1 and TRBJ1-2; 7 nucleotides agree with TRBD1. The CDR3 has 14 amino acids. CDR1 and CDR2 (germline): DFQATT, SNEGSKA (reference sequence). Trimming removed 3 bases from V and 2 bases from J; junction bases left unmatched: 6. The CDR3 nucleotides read TGCAGTGCTAGGATGTCGGGACAGAACTATGGCTACACCTTC. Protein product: CSARMSGQNYGYTF.

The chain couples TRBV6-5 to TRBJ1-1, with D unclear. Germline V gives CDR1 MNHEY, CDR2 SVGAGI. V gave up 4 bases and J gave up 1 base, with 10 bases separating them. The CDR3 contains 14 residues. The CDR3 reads CASSWAESNTEAFF. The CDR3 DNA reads TGTGCCAGCAGTTGGGCGGAATCGAACACTGAAGCTTTCTTT.